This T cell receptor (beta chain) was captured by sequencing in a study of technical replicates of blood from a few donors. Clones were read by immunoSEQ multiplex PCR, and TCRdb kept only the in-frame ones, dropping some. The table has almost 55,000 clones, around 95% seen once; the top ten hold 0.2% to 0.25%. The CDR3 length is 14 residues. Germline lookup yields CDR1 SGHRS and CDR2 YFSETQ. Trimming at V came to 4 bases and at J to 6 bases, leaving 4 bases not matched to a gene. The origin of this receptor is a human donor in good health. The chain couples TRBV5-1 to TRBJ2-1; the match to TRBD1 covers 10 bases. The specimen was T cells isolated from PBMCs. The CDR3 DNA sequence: TGCGCCAGCAGCGCCCGGGACAGGGGCAATGAGCAGTTCTTC. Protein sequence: CASSARDRGNEQFF. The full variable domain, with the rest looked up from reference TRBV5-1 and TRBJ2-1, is KAGVTQTPRYLIKTRGQQVTLSCSPISGHRSVSWYQQTPGQGLQFLFEYFSETQRNKGNFPGRFSGRQFSNSRSEMNVSTLELGDSALYLCASSARDRGNEQFFGPGTRLTVL.